The T cell receptor beta chain described here comes from a study of T cell changes during pregnancy in multiple sclerosis. The CDR3 totals 18 residues. Trimming took off 7 bases at V and 7 bases at J, with 32 bases between the two ends. Per germline, CDR1 GTSNPN and CDR2 SVGIG (reference sequence). Clones were sequenced by immunoSEQ multiplex PCR, and TCRdb holds only the in-frame ones, with some missing. The sample records about 40,000 clones, 94% being singletons. The chain carries TRBV30 and TRBJ1-5; TRBD1 is a possible D gene (6 bases). The input for sequencing was CD4+ T cells from peripheral blood mononuclear cells, taken after pregnancy. The TCR was taken from a female donor with multiple sclerosis, enrolled in a pregnancy study. CDR3 sequence reads: CAYGDHSNRAQGRQPQHF. The CDR3 DNA sequence: TGTGCCTATGGAGACCATTCCAACAGGGCCCAGGGCCGGCAGCCCCAGCATTTT.